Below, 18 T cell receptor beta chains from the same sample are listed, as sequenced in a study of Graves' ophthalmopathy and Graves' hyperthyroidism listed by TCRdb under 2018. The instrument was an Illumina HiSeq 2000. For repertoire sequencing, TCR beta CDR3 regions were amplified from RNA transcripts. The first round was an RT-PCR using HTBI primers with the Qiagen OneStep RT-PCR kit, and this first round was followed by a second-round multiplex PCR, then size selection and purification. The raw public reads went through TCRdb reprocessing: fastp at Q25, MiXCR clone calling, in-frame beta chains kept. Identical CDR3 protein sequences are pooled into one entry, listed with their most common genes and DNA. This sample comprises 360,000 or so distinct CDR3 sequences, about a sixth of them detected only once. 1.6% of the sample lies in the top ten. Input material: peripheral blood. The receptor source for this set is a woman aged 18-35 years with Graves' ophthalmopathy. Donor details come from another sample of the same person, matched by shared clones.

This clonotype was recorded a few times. The CDR3 coding sequence is TGTGCCAGCAGCTTAGGAACTGACAGGCCCAACAAGCATTTT. Protein product: CASSLGTDRPNKHF. The V gene is TRBV7-2, the J gene TRBJ1-5; TRBD1 is a possible D gene (6 bases). This CDR3 comprises 14 residues. Germline CDR1 reads SGHTA; CDR2 reads FQGNSA. V gave up 1 base and J gave up 14 bases, with 18 bases separating them. The full variable domain, its missing parts supplied by reference TRBV7-2 and TRBJ1-5, is GAGVSQSPSNKVTEKGKDVELRCDPISGHTALYWYRQSLGQGLEFLIYFQGNSAPDKSGLPSDRFSAERTGGSVSTLTIQRTQQEDSAVYLCASSLGTDRPNKHFGDGTRLSIL.

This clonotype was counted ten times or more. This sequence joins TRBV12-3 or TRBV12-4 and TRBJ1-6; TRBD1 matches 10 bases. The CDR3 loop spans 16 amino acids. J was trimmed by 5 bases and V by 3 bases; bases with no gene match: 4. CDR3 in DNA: TGTGCCAGCAGTTTCGGACAGGGGGGGAATAATTCACCCCTCCACTTT. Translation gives CASSFGQGGNNSPLHF.

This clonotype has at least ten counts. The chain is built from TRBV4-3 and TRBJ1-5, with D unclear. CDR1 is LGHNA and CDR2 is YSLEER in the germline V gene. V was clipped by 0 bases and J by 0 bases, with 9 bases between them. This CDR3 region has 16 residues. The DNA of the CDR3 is TGCGCCAGCAGCCAAGAATGGACGATTAGCAATCAGCCCCAGCATTTT. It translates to CASSQEWTISNQPQHF.

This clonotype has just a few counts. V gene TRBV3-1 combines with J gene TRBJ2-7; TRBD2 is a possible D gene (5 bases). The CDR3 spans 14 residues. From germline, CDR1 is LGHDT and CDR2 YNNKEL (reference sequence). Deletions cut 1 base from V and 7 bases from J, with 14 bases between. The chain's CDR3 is CASSQVMDRGEQYF. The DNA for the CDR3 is TGTGCCAGCAGCCAAGTCATGGATAGAGGGGAGCAGTACTTC.

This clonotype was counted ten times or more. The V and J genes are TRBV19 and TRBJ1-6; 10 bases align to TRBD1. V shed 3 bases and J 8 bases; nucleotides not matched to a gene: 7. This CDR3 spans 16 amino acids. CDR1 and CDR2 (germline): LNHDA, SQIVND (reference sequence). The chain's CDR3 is CASSIPGQGRDSPLHF. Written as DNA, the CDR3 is TGTGCCAGTAGTATTCCGGGACAGGGGAGAGATTCACCCCTCCACTTT.

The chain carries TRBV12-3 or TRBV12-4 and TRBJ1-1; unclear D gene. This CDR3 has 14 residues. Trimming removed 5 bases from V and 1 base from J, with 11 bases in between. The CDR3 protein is CASSQQDGNTEAFF. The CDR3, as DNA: TGTGCCAGCAGTCAGCAGGACGGGAACACTGAAGCTTTCTTT.

The CDR3 loop reads CASSSAEISYEQYF. The CDR3 DNA reads as TGTGCCAGCTCATCCGCCGAGATTTCCTACGAGCAGTACTTC. The rearrangement uses TRBV18 and TRBJ2-7; no reliable D call. This CDR3 has 14 amino acids. Germline CDR1 KGHSH, CDR2 LQKENI. Between the trimmed V and J ends, which lost 5 bases and 1 base, there was a span of 12 bases.

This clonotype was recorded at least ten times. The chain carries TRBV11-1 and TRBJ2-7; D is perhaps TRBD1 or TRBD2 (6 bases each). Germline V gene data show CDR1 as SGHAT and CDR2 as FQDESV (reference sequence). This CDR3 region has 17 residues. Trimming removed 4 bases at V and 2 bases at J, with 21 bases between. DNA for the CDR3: TGTGCCAGCAGCTCCCTGGGGGGCGGATTTATGCCCTACGAGCAGTACTTC. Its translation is CASSSLGGGFMPYEQYF.

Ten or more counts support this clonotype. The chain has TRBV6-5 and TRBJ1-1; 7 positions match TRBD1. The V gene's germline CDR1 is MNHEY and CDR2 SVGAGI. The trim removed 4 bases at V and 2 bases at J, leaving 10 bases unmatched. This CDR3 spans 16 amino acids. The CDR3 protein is CASSSSPGTVNTEAFF. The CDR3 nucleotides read TGTGCCAGCAGTTCCTCTCCCGGGACAGTAAACACTGAAGCTTTCTTT.

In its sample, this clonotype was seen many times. In DNA, the CDR3 is TGCGCCAGCAGCAGGGACAGGGCAGACTACACCTTC. This sequence encodes CASSRDRADYTF. The V gene is TRBV5-1, the J gene TRBJ1-2, with 9 bases identical to TRBD1. CDR3 length: 12 amino acids. Germline CDR1 reads SGHRS; CDR2 reads YFSETQ. J was trimmed by 10 bases and V by 4 bases; bases with no gene match: 5.

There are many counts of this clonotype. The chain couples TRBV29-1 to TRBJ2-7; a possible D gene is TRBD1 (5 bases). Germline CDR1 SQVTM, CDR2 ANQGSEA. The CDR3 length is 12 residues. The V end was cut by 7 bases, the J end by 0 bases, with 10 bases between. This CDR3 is CSAYGHSYEQYF. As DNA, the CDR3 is TGCAGCGCCTACGGACACTCCTACGAGCAGTACTTC.

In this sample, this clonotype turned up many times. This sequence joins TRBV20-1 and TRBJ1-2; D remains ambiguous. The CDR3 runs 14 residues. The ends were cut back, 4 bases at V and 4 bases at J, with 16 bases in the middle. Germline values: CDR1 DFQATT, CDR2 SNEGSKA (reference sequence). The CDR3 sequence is CSATYSPPVYGYTF. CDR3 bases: TGCAGTGCTACTTACTCTCCCCCGGTCTATGGCTACACCTTC.

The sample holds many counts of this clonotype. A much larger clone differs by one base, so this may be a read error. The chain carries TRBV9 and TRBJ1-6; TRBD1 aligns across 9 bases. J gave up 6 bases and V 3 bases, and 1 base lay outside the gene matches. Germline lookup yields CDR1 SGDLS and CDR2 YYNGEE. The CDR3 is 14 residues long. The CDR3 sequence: CASSATGGNSPLHF. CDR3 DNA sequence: TGTGCCAGCAGCGCGACAGGGGGTAATTCACCCCTCCACTTT.

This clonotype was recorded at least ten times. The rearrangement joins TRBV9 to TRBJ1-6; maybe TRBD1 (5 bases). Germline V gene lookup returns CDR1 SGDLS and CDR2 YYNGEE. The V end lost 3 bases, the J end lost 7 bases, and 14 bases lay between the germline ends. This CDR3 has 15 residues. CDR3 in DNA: TGTGCCAGCAGCGCCCAAACAGGTGGGAATTCACCCCTCCACTTT. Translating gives CASSAQTGGNSPLHF. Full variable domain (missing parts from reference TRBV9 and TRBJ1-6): DSGVTQTPKHLITATGQRVTLRCSPRSGDLSVYWYQQSLDQGLQFLIQYYNGEERAKGNILERFSAQQFPDLHSELNLSSLELGDSALYFCASSAQTGGNSPLHFGNGTRLTVT.

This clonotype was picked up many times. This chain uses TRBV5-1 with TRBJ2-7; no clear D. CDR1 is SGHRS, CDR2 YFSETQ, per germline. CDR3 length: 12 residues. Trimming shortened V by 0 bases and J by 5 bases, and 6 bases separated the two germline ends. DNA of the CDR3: TGCGCCAGCAGCTTGGACTTCGACGAGCAGTACTTC. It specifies CASSLDFDEQYF.

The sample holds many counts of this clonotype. CDR3 in DNA: TGTGCCAGCAGCGTAGACGGAGTGCAGGATCAGCCCCAGCATTTT. Protein product: CASSVDGVQDQPQHF. V is TRBV9 and J is TRBJ1-5; no firm D call. Germline assignment: CDR1 SGDLS and CDR2 YYNGEE. V lost 0 bases to trimming and J lost 5 bases, with 12 bases between them. The CDR3 totals 15 residues. The full variable domain, its missing parts supplied by reference TRBV9 and TRBJ1-5, is DSGVTQTPKHLITATGQRVTLRCSPRSGDLSVYWYQQSLDQGLQFLIQYYNGEERAKGNILERFSAQQFPDLHSELNLSSLELGDSALYFCASSVDGVQDQPQHFGDGTRLSIL.

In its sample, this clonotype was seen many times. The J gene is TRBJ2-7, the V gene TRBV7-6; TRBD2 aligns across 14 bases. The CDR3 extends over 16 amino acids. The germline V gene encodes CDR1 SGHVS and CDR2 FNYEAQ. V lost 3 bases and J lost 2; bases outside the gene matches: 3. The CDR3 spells CASSLGLAGDPYEQYF. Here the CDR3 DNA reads TGTGCCAGCAGCTTGGGACTAGCGGGAGACCCCTACGAGCAGTACTTC.

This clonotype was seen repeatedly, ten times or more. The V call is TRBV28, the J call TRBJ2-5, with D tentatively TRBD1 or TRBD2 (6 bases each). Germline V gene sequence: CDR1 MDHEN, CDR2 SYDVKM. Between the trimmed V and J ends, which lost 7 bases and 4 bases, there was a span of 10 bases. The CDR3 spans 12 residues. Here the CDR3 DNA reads TGTGCCAGCATGGGGGGCGGAGAGACCCAGTACTTC. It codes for CASMGGGETQYF.